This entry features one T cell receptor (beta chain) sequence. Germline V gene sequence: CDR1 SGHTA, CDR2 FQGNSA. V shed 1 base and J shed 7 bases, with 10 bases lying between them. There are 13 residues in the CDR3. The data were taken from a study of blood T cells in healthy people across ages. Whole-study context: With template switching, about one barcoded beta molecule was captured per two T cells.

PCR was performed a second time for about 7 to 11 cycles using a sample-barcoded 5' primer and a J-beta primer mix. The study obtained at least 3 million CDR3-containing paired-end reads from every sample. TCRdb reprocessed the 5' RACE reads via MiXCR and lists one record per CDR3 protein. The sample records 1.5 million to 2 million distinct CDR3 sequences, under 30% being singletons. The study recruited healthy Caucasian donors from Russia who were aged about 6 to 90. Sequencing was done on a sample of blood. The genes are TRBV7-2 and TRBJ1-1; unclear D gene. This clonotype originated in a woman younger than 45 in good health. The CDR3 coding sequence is TGTGCCAGCAGCTTAGGTGGCCGTCTTGAAGCTTTCTTT. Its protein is CASSLGGRLEAFF.